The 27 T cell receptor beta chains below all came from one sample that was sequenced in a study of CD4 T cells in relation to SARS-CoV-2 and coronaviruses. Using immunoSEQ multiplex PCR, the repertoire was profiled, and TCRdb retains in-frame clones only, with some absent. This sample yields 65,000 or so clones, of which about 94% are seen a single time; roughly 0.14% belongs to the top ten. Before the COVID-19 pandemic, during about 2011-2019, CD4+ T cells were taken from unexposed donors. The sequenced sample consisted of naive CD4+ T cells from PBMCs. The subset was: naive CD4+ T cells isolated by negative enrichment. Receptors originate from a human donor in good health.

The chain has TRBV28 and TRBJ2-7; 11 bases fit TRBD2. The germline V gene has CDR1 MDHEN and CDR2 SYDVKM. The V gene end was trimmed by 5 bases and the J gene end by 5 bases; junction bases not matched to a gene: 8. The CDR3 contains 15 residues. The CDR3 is CASSLTTSGNHEQYF. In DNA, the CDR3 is TGTGCCAGCAGTCTCACGACTAGCGGGAACCACGAGCAGTACTTC.

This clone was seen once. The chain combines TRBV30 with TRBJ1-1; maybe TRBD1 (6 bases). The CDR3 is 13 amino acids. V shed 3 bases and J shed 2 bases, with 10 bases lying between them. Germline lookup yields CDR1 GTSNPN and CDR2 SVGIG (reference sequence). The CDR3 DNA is TGTGCCTGGAGACAGGGTGCTAACACTGAAGCTTTCTTT. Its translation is CAWRQGANTEAFF.

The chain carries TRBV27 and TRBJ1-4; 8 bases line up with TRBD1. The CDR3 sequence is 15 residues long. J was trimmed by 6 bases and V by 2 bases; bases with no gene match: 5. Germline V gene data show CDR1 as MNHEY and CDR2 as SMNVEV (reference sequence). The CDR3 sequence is CASSLRTGRDEKLFF. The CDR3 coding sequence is TGTGCCAGCAGTTTACGGACAGGGAGGGATGAAAAACTGTTTTTT.

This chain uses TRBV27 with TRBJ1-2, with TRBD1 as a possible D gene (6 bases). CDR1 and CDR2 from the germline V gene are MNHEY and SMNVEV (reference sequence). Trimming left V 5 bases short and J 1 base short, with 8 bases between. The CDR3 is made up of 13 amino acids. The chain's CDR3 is CASSGGSNYGYTF. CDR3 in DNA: TGTGCCAGCAGTGGGGGCAGTAACTATGGCTACACCTTC.

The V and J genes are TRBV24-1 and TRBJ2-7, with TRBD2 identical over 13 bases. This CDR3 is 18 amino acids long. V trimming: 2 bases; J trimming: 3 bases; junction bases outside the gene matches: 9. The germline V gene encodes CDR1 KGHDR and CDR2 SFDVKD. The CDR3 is CATSDSAKGLAGVYEQYF. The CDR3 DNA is TGTGCCACCAGTGATTCAGCAAAAGGACTAGCGGGAGTCTACGAGCAGTACTTC.

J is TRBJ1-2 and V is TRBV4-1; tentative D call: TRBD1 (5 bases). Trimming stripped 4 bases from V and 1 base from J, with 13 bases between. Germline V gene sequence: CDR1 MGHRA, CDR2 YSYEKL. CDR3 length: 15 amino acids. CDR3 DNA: TGCGCCAGCAGCCCATCCGGGACGGGTAACTATGGCTACACCTTC. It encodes CASSPSGTGNYGYTF.

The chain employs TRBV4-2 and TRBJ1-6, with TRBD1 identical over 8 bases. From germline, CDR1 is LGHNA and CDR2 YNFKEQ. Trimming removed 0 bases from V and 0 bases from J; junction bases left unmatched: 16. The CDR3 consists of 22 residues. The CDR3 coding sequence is TGTGCCAGCAGCCAAGACCCCGGACAGGGCCAGACGAGGAGCTCCTATAATTCACCCCTCCACTTT. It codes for CASSQDPGQGQTRSSYNSPLHF.

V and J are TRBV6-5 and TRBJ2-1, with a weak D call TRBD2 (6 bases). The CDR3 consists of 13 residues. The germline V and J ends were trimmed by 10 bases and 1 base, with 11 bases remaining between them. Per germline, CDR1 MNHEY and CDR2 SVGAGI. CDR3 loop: CATTGTSYNEQFF. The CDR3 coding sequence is TGTGCCACCACCGGGACTTCCTACAATGAGCAGTTCTTC.

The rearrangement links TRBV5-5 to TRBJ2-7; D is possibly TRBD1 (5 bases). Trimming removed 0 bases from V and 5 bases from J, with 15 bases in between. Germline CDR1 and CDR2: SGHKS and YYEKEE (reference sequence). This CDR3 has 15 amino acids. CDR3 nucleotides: TGTGCCAGCAGCTTGGCCGGGCAGGGAAACCACGAGCAGTACTTC. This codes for CASSLAGQGNHEQYF.

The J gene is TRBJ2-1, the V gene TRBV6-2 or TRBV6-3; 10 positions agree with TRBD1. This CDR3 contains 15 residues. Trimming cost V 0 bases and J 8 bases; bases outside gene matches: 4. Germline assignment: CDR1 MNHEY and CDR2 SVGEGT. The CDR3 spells CASSYSATGGYEQFF. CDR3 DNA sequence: TGTGCCAGCAGTTACTCTGCGACAGGGGGCTATGAGCAGTTCTTC.

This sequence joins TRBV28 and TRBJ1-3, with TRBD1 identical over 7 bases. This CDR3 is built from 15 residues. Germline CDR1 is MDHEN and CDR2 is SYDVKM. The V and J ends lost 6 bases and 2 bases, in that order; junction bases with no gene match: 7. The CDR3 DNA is TGTGCCAGCAGCATAGACAGGGTTCCTGGAAACACCATATATTTT. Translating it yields CASSIDRVPGNTIYF.

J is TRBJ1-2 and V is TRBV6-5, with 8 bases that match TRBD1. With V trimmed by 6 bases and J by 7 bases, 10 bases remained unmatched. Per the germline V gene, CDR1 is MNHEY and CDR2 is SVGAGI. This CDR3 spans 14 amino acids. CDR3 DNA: TGTGCCAGCAGGAAGACAGGGGACCCGGGTGGCTACACCTTC. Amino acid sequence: CASRKTGDPGGYTF.

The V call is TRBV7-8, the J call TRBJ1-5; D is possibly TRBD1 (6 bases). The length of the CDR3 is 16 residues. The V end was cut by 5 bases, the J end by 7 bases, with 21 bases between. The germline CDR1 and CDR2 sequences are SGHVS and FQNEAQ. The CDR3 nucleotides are TGTGCCAGCAGCGCCGAAGGTGGGGGGGCTCGGCAGCCCCAGCATTTT. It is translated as CASSAEGGGARQPQHF.

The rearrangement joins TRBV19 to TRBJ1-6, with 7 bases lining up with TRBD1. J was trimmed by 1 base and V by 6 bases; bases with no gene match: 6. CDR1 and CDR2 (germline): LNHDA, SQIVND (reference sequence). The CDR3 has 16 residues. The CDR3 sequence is CASRYRGASYNSPLHF. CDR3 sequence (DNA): TGTGCCAGTAGGTACAGGGGCGCATCCTATAATTCACCCCTCCACTTT. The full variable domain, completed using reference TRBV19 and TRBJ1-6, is DGGITQSPKYLFRKEGQNVTLSCEQNLNHDAMYWYRQDPGQGLRLIYYSQIVNDFQKGDIAEGYSVSREKKESFPLTVTSAQKNPTAFYLCASRYRGASYNSPLHFGNGTRLTVT.

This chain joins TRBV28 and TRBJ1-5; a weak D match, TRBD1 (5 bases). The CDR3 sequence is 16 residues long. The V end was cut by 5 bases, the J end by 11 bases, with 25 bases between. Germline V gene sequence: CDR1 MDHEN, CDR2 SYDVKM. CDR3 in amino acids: CASSAPVGTPLNTQHF. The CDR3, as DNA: TGTGCCAGCAGTGCGCCCGTCGGGACGCCCTTAAATACCCAGCATTTT.

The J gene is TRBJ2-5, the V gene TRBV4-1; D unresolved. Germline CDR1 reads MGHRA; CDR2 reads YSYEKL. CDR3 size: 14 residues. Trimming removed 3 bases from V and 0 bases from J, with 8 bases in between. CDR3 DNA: TGCGCCAGCAGCCAGGGGATTAACCAAGAGACCCAGTACTTC. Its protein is CASSQGINQETQYF.

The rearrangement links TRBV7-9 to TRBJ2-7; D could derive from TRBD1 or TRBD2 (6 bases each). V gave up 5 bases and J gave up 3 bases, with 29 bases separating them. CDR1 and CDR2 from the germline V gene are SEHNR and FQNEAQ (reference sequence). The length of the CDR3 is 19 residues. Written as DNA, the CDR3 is TGTGCCAGCAGCCCGTCCAGGGGTAGGGGGGCTAATTCCCTCTACGAGCAGTACTTC. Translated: CASSPSRGRGANSLYEQYF.

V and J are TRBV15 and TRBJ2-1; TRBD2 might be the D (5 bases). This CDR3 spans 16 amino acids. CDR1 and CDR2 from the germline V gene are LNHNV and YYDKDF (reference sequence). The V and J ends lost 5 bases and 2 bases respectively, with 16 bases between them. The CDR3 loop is CATSEGRPPPYNEQFF. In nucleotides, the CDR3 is TGTGCCACCAGCGAAGGGAGACCACCCCCCTACAATGAGCAGTTCTTC.

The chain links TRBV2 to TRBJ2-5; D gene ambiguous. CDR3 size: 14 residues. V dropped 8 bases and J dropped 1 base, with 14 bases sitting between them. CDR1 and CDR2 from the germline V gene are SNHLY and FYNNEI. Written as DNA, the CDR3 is TGTGCCAGCCCAAAACGGGCAGCCCAAGAGACCCAGTACTTC. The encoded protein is CASPKRAAQETQYF.

In nucleotides, the CDR3 is TGTGCCACCAGTGGGAACAGGGGATCGAGCAATCAGCCCCAGCATTTT. This translates into CATSGNRGSSNQPQHF. The rearrangement links TRBV24-1 to TRBJ1-5, with 7 bases aligning to TRBD1. Germline V gene sequence: CDR1 KGHDR, CDR2 SFDVKD. The V segment lost 5 bases and the J segment 1 base; nucleotides outside the gene matches: 7. This CDR3 is 16 amino acids long.

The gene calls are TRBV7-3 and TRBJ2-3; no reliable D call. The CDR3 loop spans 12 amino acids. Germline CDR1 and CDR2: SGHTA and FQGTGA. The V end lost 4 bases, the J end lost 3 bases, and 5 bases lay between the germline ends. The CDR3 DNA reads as TGTGCCAGCAGCTCTAGTACAGATACGCAGTATTTT. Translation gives CASSSSTDTQYF.

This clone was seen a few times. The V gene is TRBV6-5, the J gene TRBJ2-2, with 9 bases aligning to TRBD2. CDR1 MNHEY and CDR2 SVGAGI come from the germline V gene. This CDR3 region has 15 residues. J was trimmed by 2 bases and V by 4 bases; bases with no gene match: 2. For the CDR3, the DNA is TGTGCCAGCAGTTGGACTAGCGCCAACACCGGGGAGCTGTTTTTT. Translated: CASSWTSANTGELFF.

The CDR3 sequence is CASSLQGNYGYTF. CDR3 DNA sequence: TGTGCCAGCAGTCTACAGGGTAACTATGGCTACACCTTC. The chain carries TRBV27 and TRBJ1-2; D perhaps matches TRBD1 (6 bases). Germline CDR1 is MNHEY and CDR2 is SMNVEV (reference sequence). CDR3 length: 13 residues. The V gene lost 5 bases and the J gene lost 1 base, with 8 bases spanning the gap.

CDR3 bases: TGTGCCTGGAGTAAAGGACTTGCTGGCACAGATACGCAGTATTTT. Translating gives CAWSKGLAGTDTQYF. This chain connects TRBV30 to TRBJ2-3; tentatively, D is TRBD2 (5 bases). Germline values: CDR1 GTSNPN, CDR2 SVGIG (reference sequence). There are 15 residues in the CDR3. V was cut by 2 bases and J by 1 base, with 13 bases left in between. The full variable domain, with the rest looked up from reference TRBV30 and TRBJ2-3, is SQTIHQWPATLVQPVGSPLSLECTVEGTSNPNLYWYRQAAGRGLQLLFYSVGIGQISSEVPQNLSASRPQDRQFILSSKKLLLSDSGFYLCAWSKGLAGTDTQYFGPGTRLTVL.

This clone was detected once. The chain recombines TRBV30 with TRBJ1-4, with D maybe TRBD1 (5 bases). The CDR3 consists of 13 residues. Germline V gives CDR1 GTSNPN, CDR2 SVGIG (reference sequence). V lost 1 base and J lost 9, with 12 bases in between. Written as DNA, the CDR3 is TGTGCCTGGAGTGCGGCCGGGGGTAAAAAACTGTTTTTT. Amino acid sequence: CAWSAAGGKKLFF. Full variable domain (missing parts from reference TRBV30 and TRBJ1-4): SQTIHQWPATLVQPVGSPLSLECTVEGTSNPNLYWYRQAAGRGLQLLFYSVGIGQISSEVPQNLSASRPQDRQFILSSKKLLLSDSGFYLCAWSAAGGKKLFFGSGTQLSVL.

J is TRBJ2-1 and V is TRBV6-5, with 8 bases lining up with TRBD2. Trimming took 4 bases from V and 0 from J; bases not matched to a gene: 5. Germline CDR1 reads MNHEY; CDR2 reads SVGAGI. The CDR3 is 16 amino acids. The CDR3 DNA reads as TGTGCCAGCAGTTCCACCGGGACTAGCTCCTACAATGAGCAGTTCTTC. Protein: CASSSTGTSSYNEQFF.

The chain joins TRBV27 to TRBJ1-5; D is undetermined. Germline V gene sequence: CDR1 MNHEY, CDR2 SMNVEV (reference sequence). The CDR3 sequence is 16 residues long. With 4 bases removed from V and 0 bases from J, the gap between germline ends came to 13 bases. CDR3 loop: CASSSEGRYSNQPQHF. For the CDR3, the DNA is TGTGCCAGCAGTTCGGAGGGCCGGTATAGCAATCAGCCCCAGCATTTT.